One T cell receptor beta chain is described in this entry. What it binds is unknown. This CDR3 comprises 17 residues. Trimming pared 1 base from V and 6 bases from J, leaving 19 bases between. The V gene's germline CDR1 is LGHNA and CDR2 YSLEER. This sample is part of a study of molecular identifiers for immune sequencing clone quantification. The study's findings and limits: Clones with over 20 RNA copies captured over 98% of effector molecules but under 1% of naive ones.

Each library that profiled naive CD8 cells came from roughly 20,000 to 1,000,000 sorted cells with 10%, 30% or 50% RNA. When naive CD8 T cells were sorted, they were gated as CD8+CD4-CCR7+CD45RA+. TCRdb recomputed calls from the PCR reads with MiXCR, one row per CDR3 protein. Of some 580,000 distinct CDR3 sequences in the sample, around 25% were seen once. The chain combines TRBV4-3 with TRBJ2-1; the D gene could be TRBD1 or TRBD2 (5 bases each). This clonotype was obtained from a human donor in good health. Some libraries in this study had Jurkat cell RNA spiked in. The material sequenced was naive CD8+ T cells from blood, with Jurkat cell RNA spiked in. Subset: FACS-sorted CD8+CD4-CCR7+CD45RA+ naive T cells. The CDR3 DNA sequence: TGCGCCAGCAGCCAAGGACCGAACGGGGACCGTCTCAATGAGCAGTTCTTC. Protein sequence: CASSQGPNGDRLNEQFF.